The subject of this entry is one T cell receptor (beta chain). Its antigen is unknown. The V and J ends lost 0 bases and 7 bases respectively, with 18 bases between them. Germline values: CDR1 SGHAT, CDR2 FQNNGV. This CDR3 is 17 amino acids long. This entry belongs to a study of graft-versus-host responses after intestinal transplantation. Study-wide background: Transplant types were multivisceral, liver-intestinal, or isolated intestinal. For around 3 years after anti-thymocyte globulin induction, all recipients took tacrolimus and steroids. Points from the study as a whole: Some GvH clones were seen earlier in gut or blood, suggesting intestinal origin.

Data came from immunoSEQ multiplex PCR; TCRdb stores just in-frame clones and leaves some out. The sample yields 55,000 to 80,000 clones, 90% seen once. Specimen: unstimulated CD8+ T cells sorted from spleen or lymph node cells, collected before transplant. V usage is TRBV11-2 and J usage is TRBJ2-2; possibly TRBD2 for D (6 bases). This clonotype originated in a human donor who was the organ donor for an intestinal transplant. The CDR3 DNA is TGTGCCAGCAGCTTAGAAGCCTCCCGGGACTTTGGCGGGGAGCTGTTTTTT. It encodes CASSLEASRDFGGELFF.